This T cell receptor (beta chain) was captured in a study of Ad26.COV2.S vaccination and SARS-CoV-2 variants. This clone came up a few times. Using immunoSEQ multiplex PCR, the repertoire was profiled, and TCRdb retains in-frame clones only, with some absent. This table holds over 110,000 clones, 70% to 90% found once. V lost 0 bases and J 3 bases, leaving 6 bases between the germline ends. Germline V gives CDR1 LGHDT, CDR2 YNNKEL (reference sequence). The CDR3 consists of 14 residues. The sequenced sample was peripheral blood, obtained after recovery from COVID-19. The chain joins TRBV3-1 (or the pseudogene TRBV3-2) to TRBJ1-3; D gene uncertain. The sequence came from a human donor who had recovered from COVID-19. The CDR3 nucleotides are TGTGCCAGCAGCCAAGATTTGGGTGGAAACACCATATATTTT. Translated, it gives CASSQDLGGNTIYF.